This T cell receptor beta chain was observed in a study of naive and memory T cell subsets. The study's findings and limits: A few larger clonotypes appeared in naive repertoires, especially CD8, possibly memory cells re-expressing CD45RA.

Deletions cut 10 bases from V and 2 bases from J, with 12 bases between. Per the germline V gene, CDR1 is MNHNY and CDR2 is SVGAGI (reference sequence). The CDR3 runs to 12 residues. Two oligonucleotides, mixed equimolar, formed the beta constant-region primer covering TRBC1 and TRBC2. Nested alpha and beta constant-region primers with the SP2 primer drove four PCR rounds on ligated cDNA. MiXCR, applied by TCRdb to the UMI-ligation and nested PCR reads, yields one record per CDR3 protein. The repertoire holds 85,000 to 130,000 distinct CDR3 sequences, with roughly 15% as singletons. This clonotype was found many times. The antigen remains unidentified.

This rearrangement joins TRBV6-6 to TRBJ2-7; D is perhaps TRBD1 (6 bases). Sequencing was done on a sample of naive CD8+ T cells from blood. The receptor was derived from a human donor in good health. The CDR3: CATRDTTYEQYF. In nucleotides, the CDR3 is TGTGCCACCAGGGACACAACCTACGAGCAGTACTTC.